This T cell receptor beta chain was captured by sequencing in a study of blood T cell repertoires in COVID-19 (dated by TCRdb to 2020 to 2022). Looking at the study overall: Collaborator samples came from the United States, Italy and Spain and covered acute and convalescent phases of COVID-19. The prospective study material was composed of cDNA or gDNA derived from T cells, B-cell-depleted T cells, or PBMCs. Deeply sampled blood TCRbeta repertoires from subjects exposed to, actively infected with, or recovered from COVID-19 were included in the dataset. The repertoires were released in a freely available public database meant as a resource for research on the immune response to SARS-CoV-2. Samples were obtained from the ongoing ImmuneRACE study (first 160 participants) and from 1,254 subjects provided by 6 global collaborators. The sample metadata nearly always contained a de-identified subject ID, COVID-19 status, age in years and sex. Where available, HLA class I and class II types were taken from metadata supplied by the sample provider and were not determined by assay-based typing. Results the study describes overall, beyond this receptor: How much clinical and demographic metadata was included differed by source and by participant, and the metadata was provided uncurated.

TCRbeta CDR3 regions were amplified from genomic DNA by means of the immunoSEQ Assay, a bias-controlled multiplex PCR. From the authors' description of their analysis: Within the assay, amplification of reference gene primers was used to estimate how many nucleated cells each sample contained. Sequence reads were collapsed and filtered to measure the absolute abundance of every unique TCRbeta CDR3 rearrangement. Productive Simpson clonality was computed per sample as the square root of Simpson's diversity index over productive rearrangements. TCRdb provides this immuneACCESS table in a form limited to in-frame rearrangements. Some clones are lacking; in checked studies, under half of them reflect an unresolved V gene, and why the rest are absent is not known. The V and J calls and clone size are taken from that table; D and trimming were inferred from the DNA. For this sample the table gives about 410,000 clones, of which around nine tenths were detected only once. The top ten clonotypes cover around 1.5% of the sample.

A word on this clone: The specificity of this receptor is unknown. The sample holds no much larger clone one base away, and base qualities are not on file.

V lost 2 bases and J lost 7 bases, and the count of bases not matched to a germline gene is 3. The CDR3 sequence holds 15 residues, the cysteine and phenylalanine included. The sequence is cut down to CDR3 DNA, 45 bases in frame from base 1. CDR1 and CDR2 were assigned from the germline V gene as SGHRS and YFSETQ. One collaborating source in Seattle enrolled patients during active infection and followed them longitudinally through the course of disease. Whole blood was collected in K2EDTA tubes by collaborating institutions according to the institutions' own protocols. For TCRbeta analysis, collaborators shipped samples as frozen whole blood, isolated PBMCs, or DNA extracted from either of those sample types.

This sequence uses TRBV5-1 and TRBJ2-1, and 13 junctional nucleotides match TRBD2. The sequence derives from a woman between 40 and 55 years old with COVID-19, enrolled during active disease. The sample was peripheral blood. The sequence in DNA is TGCGCCAGCAGCTTCGGACTAGCGGGGGTGAATGAGCAGTTCTTC. Its protein is CASSFGLAGVNEQFF.